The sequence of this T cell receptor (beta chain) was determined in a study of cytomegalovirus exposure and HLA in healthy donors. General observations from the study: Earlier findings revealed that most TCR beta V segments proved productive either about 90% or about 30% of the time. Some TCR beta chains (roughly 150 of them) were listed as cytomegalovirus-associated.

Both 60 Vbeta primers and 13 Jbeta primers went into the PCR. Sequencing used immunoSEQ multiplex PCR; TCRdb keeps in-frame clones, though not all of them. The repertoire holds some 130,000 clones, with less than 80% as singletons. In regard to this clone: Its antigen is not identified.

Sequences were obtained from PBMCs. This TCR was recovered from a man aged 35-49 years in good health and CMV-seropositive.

CDR3: CAWSMGGGPPDTQYF. The DNA of the CDR3 is TGTGCCTGGAGTATGGGGGGAGGACCCCCAGATACGCAGTATTTT. The chain recombines TRBV30 with TRBJ2-3; tentative D call: TRBD2 (6 bases). The V gene lost 2 bases and the J gene lost 4 bases, with 16 bases spanning the gap. Per germline, CDR1 GTSNPN and CDR2 SVGIG (reference sequence). The CDR3 has 15 residues.